The T cell receptor (beta chain) described here comes from a study of control samples from healthy donors and cancer patients. V lost 0 bases to trimming and J lost 4 bases, with 7 bases between them. Germline CDR1 is SGDLS and CDR2 is YYNGEE. CDR3 length: 14 residues. This clone was counted a single time. Generated by immunoSEQ multiplex PCR, the TCRdb table keeps only in-frame clones and is missing some. The table includes about 80,000 clones, roughly nine tenths detected once. Material: blood. The genes are TRBV9 and TRBJ2-2, with D unclear. The clonotype was recovered from a woman aged 60-75 years in good health. The CDR3 region has the DNA TGTGCCAGCAGCGTAGAGGGTCGCACCGGGGAGCTGTTTTTT. Protein: CASSVEGRTGELFF.